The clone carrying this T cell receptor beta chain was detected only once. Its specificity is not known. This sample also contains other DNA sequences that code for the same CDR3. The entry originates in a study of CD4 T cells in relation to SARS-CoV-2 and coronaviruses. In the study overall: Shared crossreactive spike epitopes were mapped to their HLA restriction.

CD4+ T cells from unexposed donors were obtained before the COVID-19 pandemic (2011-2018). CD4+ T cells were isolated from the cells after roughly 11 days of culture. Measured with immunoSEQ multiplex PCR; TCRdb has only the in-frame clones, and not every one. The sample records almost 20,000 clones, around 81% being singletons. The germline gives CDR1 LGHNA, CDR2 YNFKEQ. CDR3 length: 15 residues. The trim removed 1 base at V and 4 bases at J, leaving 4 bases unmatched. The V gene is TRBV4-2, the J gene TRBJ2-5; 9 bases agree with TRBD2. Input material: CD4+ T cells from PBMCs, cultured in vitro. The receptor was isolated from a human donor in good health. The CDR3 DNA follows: TGTGCCAGCAGCCAAGCGCGGGAGGGCGGAGAGACCCAGTACTTC. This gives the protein CASSQAREGGETQYF.